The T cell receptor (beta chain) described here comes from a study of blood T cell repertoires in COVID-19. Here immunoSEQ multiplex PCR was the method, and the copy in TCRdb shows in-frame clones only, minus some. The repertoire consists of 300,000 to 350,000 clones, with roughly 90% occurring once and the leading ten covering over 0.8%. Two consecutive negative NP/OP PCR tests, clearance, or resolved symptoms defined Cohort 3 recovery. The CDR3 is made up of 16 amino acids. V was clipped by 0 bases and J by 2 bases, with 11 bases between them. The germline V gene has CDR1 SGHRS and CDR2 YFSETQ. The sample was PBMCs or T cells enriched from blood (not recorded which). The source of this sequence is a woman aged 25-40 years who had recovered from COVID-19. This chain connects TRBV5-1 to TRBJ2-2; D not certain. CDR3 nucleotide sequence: TGCGCCAGCAGCTTGGGCGGCAGCCTTAACACCGGGGAGCTGTTTTTT. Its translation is CASSLGGSLNTGELFF.